This entry is about one T cell receptor (beta chain). The data are from a study of blood T cell repertoires in COVID-19. Study-level information: PBMCs, B-cell-depleted T cells, or T cells were the source of the cDNA or gDNA that made up the material.

Those who participated ranged in age from roughly 18 to 90 years and resided in under 25 US areas. J gave up 6 bases and V 5 bases, and 5 bases lay outside the gene matches. The V gene's germline CDR1 is MNHNY and CDR2 SVGAGI (reference sequence). The CDR3 totals 14 residues. Per the original methods: Amplified reference gene primers provided the basis for estimating nucleated cell counts. Profiled with immunoSEQ multiplex PCR; TCRdb holds only in-frame clones, not every one. V, J and clone size are those of that table, while D and trimming were read from the DNA. The sample carries 250,000 or so clones, approximately 83% recorded once.

The sequenced sample was PBMCs or T cells enriched from blood (not recorded which). The clonotype originates from a woman aged 50 to 65 who had recovered from COVID-19. V is TRBV6-6 and J is TRBJ1-5, with 9 bases lining up with TRBD1. The CDR3 DNA sequence: TGTGCCAGCAGTCCAACGGACAGGGGTCAGCCCCAGCATTTT. The encoded protein is CASSPTDRGQPQHF.